This TCR beta chain stems from a study of blood T cells in healthy people across ages. Study in general: There was about one barcoded beta molecule captured by template switching per two T cells. Overall study findings and caveats: Naive T cell percentage and TCR beta diversity correlated strongly.

With a J-beta primer mix and a sample-barcoded 5' primer, a second PCR ran 7 to 11 cycles. Via MiXCR, TCRdb re-called the 5' RACE reads, giving one row per CDR3 protein. The sample lists some 930,000 distinct CDR3 sequences, roughly 28% occurring once. This clonotype was seen repeatedly, ten times or more. Its antigen remains unknown. This CDR3 contains 13 residues. V was trimmed by 6 bases and J by 6 bases, leaving 12 bases between them. Germline-derived CDR1 and CDR2 are MDHEN and SYDVKM. These data also formed part of another study, on T cells of mothers and their children. That work adds: A few healthy Caucasian mothers and their six children were the donors. Every mother produced more than 9.5 million TCR beta CDR3 reads, whereas every child provided several million.

Sequenced material: blood. This sequence was found in a woman aged 40 to 50 in good health. This rearrangement joins TRBV28 to TRBJ2-1; D gene ambiguous. The CDR3 DNA reads as TGTGCCAGCAGCCCCACTCCCTCCAATGAGCAGTTCTTC. The encoded protein is CASSPTPSNEQFF. Combining the CDR3 with reference TRBV28 and TRBJ2-1 gives the whole variable domain DVKVTQSSRYLVKRTGEKVFLECVQDMDHENMFWYRQDPGLGLRLIYFSYDVKMKEKGDIPEGYSVSREKKERFSLILESASTNQTSMYLCASSPTPSNEQFFGPGTRLTVL.